This TCR beta chain was found in a study of T cell repertoires in cytomegalovirus infection. Overall study: Matching HLA type, along with CMV infection, was indicated by public TCR beta signatures. Study results and limitations: Summed public TCR beta family frequency identified CMV carriers bearing the relevant HLA. HLA-C-restricted, CMV-specific TCR beta clonotypes were dominant ex vivo.

Notes on this clonotype: The target antigen is unknown.

TCRdb processed the reads anew with MiXCR; each CDR3 protein has one entry. The table includes about 530,000 distinct CDR3 sequences, around 27% detected once. V gave up 2 bases and J gave up 3 bases; unmatched junction bases: 5. Germline CDR1 reads MNHEY; CDR2 reads SVGEGT. This CDR3 spans 17 amino acids. The clonotype was recovered from a human donor in good health (CMV status not recorded). Some clones in this sample may be carry-over from other donors' samples. Sequenced material: PBMCs. The rearrangement links TRBV6-2 or TRBV6-3 to TRBJ2-7; TRBD2 matches 15 bases. CDR3 nucleotides: TGTGCCAGCAGTTACCTTCGGACTAGCGGGAGGGTCTACGAGCAGTACGTC. Encoded protein: CASSYLRTSGRVYEQYV.